Listed below are T cell receptor beta chains from one sample, sequenced in a study of early T cells in non-severe SARS-CoV-2 infection. TCRdb called the 5' RACE reads again in MiXCR, with one record for every CDR3 protein. The sample includes about 100,000 distinct CDR3 sequences, less than 15% of them seen just once. Sequenced: whole blood. These receptors originate from an adult who was a healthcare worker with PCR-confirmed SARS-CoV-2 infection or an uninfected control (not recorded which). Each CDR3 is given with its conserved first and last residue. A D gene is named only where the DNA matches it firmly. Not every row has a clone size; where given, it reads once, few, many or a size class.

DNA	CDR3	size	D	J	V
TGTGCCCTCGGGTCACCGAACACAGATACGCAGTATTTT	CALGSPNTDTQYF	many	-	TRBJ2-3	TRBV6-2/TRBV6-3
TGCAGTGCTATGTCCCGGGGGGGCCCATACGAGCAGTACTTC	CSAMSRGGPYEQYF	-	TRBD2	TRBJ2-7	TRBV20-1
TGCAGTGCTAGGGGGGGCTCCTACAATGAGCAGTTCTTC	CSARGGSYNEQFF	few	-	TRBJ2-1	TRBV20-1
TGTGCCAGCAGCCCCGACCCCCGGGGGAATCAGCCCCAGCATTTT	CASSPDPRGNQPQHF	-	-	TRBJ1-5	TRBV9
TGCAGCGTTGAAGATCGCCAGCCAGCTAACTATGGCTACACCTTC	CSVEDRQPANYGYTF	few	-	TRBJ1-2	TRBV29-1
TGTGCCAGCAGGGGACTAGCGGGGCCTAATGAGCAGTTCTTC	CASRGLAGPNEQFF	few	TRBD2	TRBJ2-1	TRBV2
TGTGCCAGCAGTGCCCCTCAAGGGGCTGGCACTGAAGCTTTCTTT	CASSAPQGAGTEAFF	few	-	TRBJ1-1	TRBV2
TGCAGCCCTGTTAGGACAGGTGTGGGCAATGAGCAGTTCTTC	CSPVRTGVGNEQFF	many	TRBD1	TRBJ2-1	TRBV20-1
TGCAGTGCTAGTGTGACGGGGCGGGGAGATACGCAGTATTTT	CSASVTGRGDTQYF	-	-	TRBJ2-3	TRBV20-1
TGTGCCAGCAGTTTATGGGGGGTTACGAACACCGGGGAGCTGTTTTTT	CASSLWGVTNTGELFF	few	-	TRBJ2-2	TRBV27
TGTGCCAGCAGCGTAGCCAGGTCTGGGGCCAACGTCCTGACTTTC	CASSVARSGANVLTF	-	-	TRBJ2-6	TRBV9